Listed here is a single T cell receptor beta chain. Antigen specificity is unknown. A sort by CD45RO/CCR7/CD25/CD127/CD95/CD27 yielded CD4+ naive, central memory, regulatory and stem cell-like memory cells. These data belong to a study of beta chain features in type 1 diabetes. Study overall: Sorted cells from all samples, numbering about 99,000,000, were examined.

Study-wide findings and caveats: Sampled from patients, naive, central memory and Treg TCRB repertoires appeared more similar than those sampled from healthy donors.

This CDR3 region has 16 residues. V lost 3 bases to trimming and J lost 2 bases, with 17 bases between them. Germline V gene lookup returns CDR1 SGHDT and CDR2 YYEEEE. Expressed TCRB transcripts were sequenced because the isolated RNA had all been reverse transcribed beforehand. Data came from immunoSEQ multiplex PCR; TCRdb stores just in-frame clones and leaves some out. The sample has over 350,000 clones; about 14% are singletons. The origin of this receptor is a woman younger than 30 in good health. This sequence joins TRBV5-6 and TRBJ1-1, with D unresolved. The sample consisted of naive CD4+ T cells from blood. The CDR3 reads CASSSLSRTINTEAFF. DNA for the CDR3: TGTGCCAGCAGCTCGCTCTCGCGTACGATTAACACTGAAGCTTTCTTT.